Listed below are T cell receptor beta chains from one sample, sequenced in a study of cytomegalovirus exposure and HLA in healthy donors. Data came from immunoSEQ multiplex PCR; TCRdb stores just in-frame clones and leaves some out. The sample data list 70,000 to 100,000 clones. Sample: PBMCs. The source of these receptors is a girl aged 5-17 years in good health and CMV-seropositive. The CDR3 runs from the conserved cysteine through the conserved F or W. D genes are given only for firm matches.

J | length | D | V | CDR3 | DNA
TRBJ2-5 | 12 | - | TRBV2 | CASSEALETQYF | TGTGCCAGCAGTGAAGCCCTAGAGACCCAGTACTTC
TRBJ1-5 | 14 | - | TRBV6-5 | CASSYGRGDQPQHF | TGTGCCAGCAGTTATGGGCGGGGAGACCAGCCCCAGCATTTT
TRBJ2-7 | 16 | - | TRBV4-3 | CASSQDTGLTTYEQYF | TGCGCCAGCAGCCAAGACACGGGACTCACAACCTACGAGCAGTACTTC
TRBJ1-2 | 19 | TRBD1 | TRBV7-3 | CASSLTSRCWDSEYCGYTF | TGTGCCAGCAGCTTAACCAGCCGTTGTTGGGACAGCGAGTACTGTGGCTACACCTTC
TRBJ1-2 | 15 | - | TRBV5-1 | CASKKLSGQNYGYTF | TGCGCCAGCAAAAAATTATCCGGACAGAACTATGGCTACACCTTC
TRBJ2-2 | 16 | - | TRBV7-6 | CASSHKPDRSTGELFF | TGTGCCAGCAGCCATAAACCGGACAGAAGCACCGGGGAGCTGTTTTTT
TRBJ1-3 | 14 | - | TRBV6-5 | CASRRQASGNTIYF | TGTGCCAGCAGAAGACAGGCCTCTGGAAACACCATATATTTT
TRBJ1-5 | 15 | TRBD1 | TRBV19 | CASIKDRASNQPQHF | TGTGCCAGTATTAAGGACAGGGCTAGCAATCAGCCCCAGCATTTT
TRBJ2-5 | 13 | - | TRBV5-1 | CASSPPGLGTQYF | TGCGCCAGCAGCCCTCCGGGGTTGGGGACCCAGTACTTC
TRBJ2-2 | 15 | TRBD1 | TRBV14 | CASSQGQRGTGELFF | TGTGCCAGCAGCCAGGGACAGAGAGGCACCGGGGAGCTGTTTTTT
TRBJ2-5 | 14 | TRBD2 | TRBV5-1 | CASAGTSRWETQYF | TGCGCCAGCGCCGGGACTAGTAGGTGGGAGACCCAGTACTTC
TRBJ2-1 | 15 | TRBD2 | TRBV6-5 | CASRTLAGGPREQFF | TGTGCCAGCAGAACACTAGCGGGGGGGCCTCGAGAGCAGTTCTTC
TRBJ1-6 | 16 | TRBD1 | TRBV6-5 | CASSSDRELAGSPLHF | TGTGCCAGCAGTTCAGACAGGGAACTGGCGGGTTCACCCCTCCACTTT
TRBJ2-7 | 16 | - | TRBV6-6 | CASSYSPAGFSYEQYF | TGTGCCAGCAGTTACTCTCCGGCGGGGTTCTCCTACGAGCAGTACTTC
TRBJ2-5 | 13 | - | TRBV11-3 | CASSLDHSGTQYF | TGTGCCAGCAGCTTAGATCATTCGGGGACCCAGTACTTC
TRBJ1-5 | 14 | - | TRBV7-2 | CASSYIQGNQPQHF | TGTGCCAGCAGCTACATACAGGGTAATCAGCCCCAGCATTTT
TRBJ1-6 | 17 | TRBD1 | TRBV4-1 | CASSQDWAQRGHSPLHF | TGCGCCAGCAGCCAAGACTGGGCCCAAAGGGGGCATTCACCCCTCCACTTT
TRBJ2-7 | 18 | TRBD2 | TRBV15 | CATSTRLGTSGRGHEQYF | TGTGCCACCAGCACGAGATTAGGGACTAGCGGGCGGGGCCACGAGCAGTACTTC
TRBJ1-4 | 13 | - | TRBV4-2 | CASSQEGAEKLFF | TGTGCCAGCAGCCAGGAAGGGGCTGAAAAACTGTTTTTT
TRBJ2-2 | 15 | - | TRBV4-2 | CASSDRVSSTGELFF | TGTGCCAGCAGCGACCGGGTTTCCTCTACCGGGGAGCTGTTTTTT
TRBJ1-1 | 14 | - | TRBV19 | CASSISGGNTEAFF | TGTGCCAGTAGTATTTCGGGGGGTAACACTGAAGCTTTCTTT
TRBJ2-7 | 14 | TRBD1 | TRBV6-5 | CASSRTQGAYEQYF | TGTGCCAGCAGTAGAACTCAGGGGGCCTACGAGCAGTACTTC
TRBJ1-2 | 12 | TRBD1 | TRBV5-1 | CASSVTGNGYTF | TGCGCCAGCAGCGTGACAGGGAATGGCTACACCTTC
TRBJ2-2 | 19 | TRBD2 | TRBV13 | CASSSHPGLASLLTGELFF | TGTGCCAGCAGCTCACATCCGGGACTAGCAAGTCTTTTGACCGGGGAGCTGTTTTTT
TRBJ2-7 | 15 | TRBD2 | TRBV7-9 | CASSPPRGGSTEQYF | TGTGCCAGCAGCCCCCCCCGGGGGGGGTCGACCGAGCAGTACTTC
TRBJ1-5 | 15 | TRBD1 | TRBV2 | CASSAGTGGNQPQHF | TGTGCCAGCAGCGCCGGGACAGGGGGCAATCAGCCCCAGCATTTT
TRBJ2-5 | 16 | TRBD2 | TRBV5-1 | CASSPGSTAGQETQYF | TGCGCCAGCAGCCCTGGATCAACAGCGGGACAAGAGACCCAGTACTTC
TRBJ1-1 | 17 | - | TRBV7-6 | CASSLGSGGAGNTEAFF | TGTGCCAGCAGCCTAGGGTCGGGGGGCGCGGGGAACACTGAAGCTTTCTTT
TRBJ2-1 | 15 | TRBD2 | TRBV19 | CASSMAGGADNEQFF | TGTGCCAGTAGTATGGCCGGGGGGGCGGACAATGAGCAGTTCTTC
TRBJ1-6 | 14 | - | TRBV19 | CASSIARGNSPLHF | TGTGCCAGTAGTATAGCAAGGGGTAATTCACCCCTCCACTTT
TRBJ2-1 | 16 | - | TRBV9 | CASSALNILRGNEQFF | TGTGCCAGCAGCGCCCTAAATATCCTGAGAGGCAATGAGCAGTTCTTC
TRBJ1-2 | 16 | - | TRBV6-5 | CASSYSRRIENYGYTF | TGTGCCAGCAGTTACTCGAGGCGGATCGAGAACTATGGCTACACCTTC
TRBJ2-1 | 13 | - | TRBV7-9 | CASSWTANNEQFF | TGTGCCAGCAGCTGGACAGCTAACAATGAGCAGTTCTTC
TRBJ1-2 | 15 | - | TRBV7-9 | CASSQSAGAGVGYTF | TGTGCCAGCAGCCAAAGTGCGGGGGCTGGGGTCGGCTACACCTTC
TRBJ2-5 | 15 | - | TRBV7-9 | CASSGASWGQETQYF | TGTGCCAGCAGCGGGGCGTCATGGGGCCAAGAGACCCAGTACTTC
TRBJ1-5 | 13 | TRBD1 | TRBV19 | CASAGQAYQPQHF | TGTGCCAGTGCCGGACAGGCTTATCAGCCCCAGCATTTT
TRBJ2-3 | 15 | TRBD1 | TRBV5-4 | CASSGPTGTTDTQYF | TGTGCCAGCAGCGGCCCGACAGGGACCACAGATACGCAGTATTTT
TRBJ1-1 | 14 | - | TRBV4-2 | CASSQDTGGVEAFF | TGTGCCAGCAGCCAAGATACCGGGGGGGTTGAAGCTTTCTTT
TRBJ1-5 | 15 | - | TRBV4-2 | CASSQEGQGGQPQHF | TGTGCCAGCAGCCAAGAAGGGCAGGGTGGTCAGCCCCAGCATTTT
TRBJ1-1 | 13 | TRBD1 | TRBV2 | CASNRQGSTEAFF | TGTGCCAGCAACCGACAGGGTAGCACTGAAGCTTTCTTT
TRBJ1-2 | 15 | TRBD1 | TRBV6-1 | CASRPGTGGSYGYTF | TGTGCCAGCAGGCCTGGGACAGGGGGTAGCTATGGCTACACCTTC
TRBJ1-6 | 16 | - | TRBV7-6 | CASGQQAQSYNSPLHF | TGTGCCAGCGGACAACAGGCTCAATCCTATAATTCACCCCTCCACTTT
TRBJ2-1 | 15 | TRBD2 | TRBV11-2 | CASSLSGTSVHEQFF | TGTGCCAGCAGCTTAAGCGGGACTAGCGTACATGAGCAGTTCTTC
TRBJ1-5 | 15 | TRBD1 | TRBV6-6 | CASSGRQGSNQPQHF | TGTGCCAGCAGTGGCCGACAGGGTAGCAATCAGCCCCAGCATTTT
TRBJ1-6 | 12 | - | TRBV15 | CATGERNSPLHF | TGTGCCACCGGGGAGCGGAATTCACCCCTCCACTTT
TRBJ1-1 | 15 | - | TRBV7-9 | CASSWEQGEDTEAFF | TGTGCCAGCAGCTGGGAACAGGGAGAGGACACTGAAGCTTTCTTT
TRBJ2-1 | 16 | TRBD2 | TRBV5-1 | CASRITIAGGPIEQFF | TGCGCCAGCAGAATTACTATAGCGGGGGGGCCCATTGAGCAGTTCTTC
TRBJ1-5 | 15 | - | TRBV19 | CASSISVNSNQPQHF | TGTGCCAGTAGTATCTCCGTAAATAGCAATCAGCCCCAGCATTTT
TRBJ1-1 | 12 | - | TRBV7-3 | CASSSRDTEAFF | TGTGCCAGCAGCTCCCGGGACACTGAAGCTTTCTTT
TRBJ2-7 | 16 | TRBD1 | TRBV5-1 | CASSLGPGTGTHEQYF | TGCGCCAGCAGCTTGGGGCCCGGGACAGGGACCCACGAGCAGTACTTC
TRBJ2-5 | 16 | TRBD1 | TRBV29-1 | CSVEDQTGSLGETQYF | TGCAGCGTTGAAGATCAGACAGGGTCCCTCGGGGAGACCCAGTACTTC
TRBJ2-6 | 17 | TRBD1 | TRBV28 | CASHGTGTTSGANVLTF | TGTGCCAGCCACGGGACAGGGACCACCTCTGGGGCCAACGTCCTGACTTTC
TRBJ2-7 | 15 | TRBD1 | TRBV6-5 | CASSYGTGASYEQYF | TGTGCCAGCAGTTACGGGACAGGGGCGTCCTACGAGCAGTACTTC
TRBJ2-5 | 13 | - | TRBV9 | CASSEQGLETQYF | TGTGCCAGCAGCGAACAGGGTTTGGAGACCCAGTACTTC